This TCR beta chain was observed in a study of shared clonotypes between healthy human individuals. This clone was observed a few times. Its specificity is not known. In the naive CD8 group, cells lacked CD45RO and were positively selected for CCR7, so terminally differentiated effector memory CD45RA+ cells were left out. Only in-frame clones appear in the TCRdb table, and some are missing; sequencing was by immunoSEQ multiplex PCR. This sample yields approximately 2,200,000 clones, of which about 93% are seen a single time; around 1.7% belongs to the top ten. Study conclusions and caveats: Rarefaction gave evidence that sorted-subset sequencing remained incomplete despite large depth.

The CDR3 has 14 residues. V lost 3 bases to trimming and J lost 3 bases, with 9 bases between them. CDR1 SNHLY and CDR2 FYNNEI come from the germline V gene. The chain couples TRBV2 to TRBJ1-5; D remains ambiguous. Sample: naive CD8+ T cells from PBMCs. The clonotype comes from a man aged 18 to 35 in good health. Some clones in this sample may be carry-over from other donors' samples. CDR3 protein: CASSDWGLNQPQHF. CDR3 in DNA: TGTGCCAGCAGTGATTGGGGTCTCAATCAGCCCCAGCATTTT. Drawing the rest from reference TRBV2 and TRBJ1-5, the complete variable domain is EPEVTQTPSHQVTQMGQEVILRCVPISNHLYFYWYRQILGQKVEFLVSFYNNEISEKSEIFDDQFSVERPDGSNFTLKIRSTKLEDSAMYFCASSDWGLNQPQHFGDGTRLSIL.